These 15 T cell receptor beta chains were all obtained from the same sample, sequenced in a study of T cell responses to AZD1222 COVID-19 vaccine. Here immunoSEQ multiplex PCR was the method, and the copy in TCRdb shows in-frame clones only, minus some. The table shows 150,000 to 200,000 clones, with around 90% occurring only once. The sequenced sample was peripheral blood, obtained on day 0 of AZD1222 vaccination. All receptors come from an adult in good health.

The gene calls are TRBV5-1 and TRBJ2-5, with D uncertain. This CDR3 contains 14 residues. The germline gives CDR1 SGHRS, CDR2 YFSETQ. Trimming stripped 0 bases from V and 6 bases from J, with 12 bases between. The CDR3 nucleotides read TGCGCCAGCAGCTTGGACTCTGGTAGCCAGACCCAGTACTTC. It codes for CASSLDSGSQTQYF. Drawing the rest from reference TRBV5-1 and TRBJ2-5, the complete variable domain is KAGVTQTPRYLIKTRGQQVTLSCSPISGHRSVSWYQQTPGQGLQFLFEYFSETQRNKGNFPGRFSGRQFSNSRSEMNVSTLELGDSALYLCASSLDSGSQTQYFGPGTRLLVL.

This clone was detected only a few times. The V and J genes are TRBV6-5 and TRBJ2-7; tentatively, D is TRBD1 (6 bases). Germline CDR1 and CDR2: MNHEY and SVGAGI. The CDR3 is made up of 13 amino acids. V lost 7 bases and J 5 bases, leaving 15 bases between the germline ends. This CDR3 is CASNVQGNDEQYF. CDR3 sequence (DNA): TGTGCCAGCAACGTACAGGGAAACGACGAGCAGTACTTC.

The chain is built from TRBV6-5 and TRBJ1-6; D is possibly TRBD1 (5 bases). This CDR3 spans 14 amino acids. CDR1 and CDR2 (germline): MNHEY, SVGAGI. V gave up 0 bases and J gave up 11 bases, with 11 bases separating them. The CDR3 region has the DNA TGTGCCAGCAGTTACTCGGGGGTTGGGGCACCCCTCCACTTT. Translation: CASSYSGVGAPLHF.

The count of this clone is one. The chain links TRBV18 to TRBJ2-2; no definite D call. Trimming removed 10 bases at V and 5 bases at J, with 11 bases between. Per the germline V gene, CDR1 is KGHSH and CDR2 is LQKENI. CDR3 length: 12 amino acids. This CDR3 reads CATFSSTGELFF. The CDR3 DNA is TGTGCCACCTTTAGCAGTACCGGGGAGCTGTTTTTT.

This CDR3 reads CASPLSRGTYEQYF. The CDR3 nucleotides are TGCGCCAGCCCTCTTAGCCGGGGTACCTACGAGCAGTACTTC. The chain employs TRBV10-1 and TRBJ2-7; perhaps TRBD2 as D (5 bases). V lost 8 bases, J lost 2 bases, and 16 bases lay in between. The CDR3 runs to 14 residues. The germline V gene encodes CDR1 WNHNN and CDR2 SYGVQD (reference sequence).

This clone showed up just once. This sequence joins TRBV7-2 and TRBJ1-2; D gene unclear. Trimming shortened V by 1 base and J by 1 base, and 7 bases separated the two germline ends. The germline CDR1 and CDR2 sequences are SGHTA and FQGNSA. This CDR3 is built from 14 residues. The CDR3 DNA is TGTGCCAGCAGCTTAGACAGCCTTAACTATGGCTACACCTTC. Amino acid sequence: CASSLDSLNYGYTF.

The gene calls are TRBV7-2 and TRBJ2-5; D is perhaps TRBD1 (6 bases). The CDR3 contains 16 residues. V was pared by 1 base and J by 5 bases, with 17 bases between. Looked up from germline, CDR1 is SGHTA and CDR2 is FQGNSA. The CDR3 sequence: CASSLGGTIRRETQYF. The DNA of the CDR3 is TGTGCCAGCAGCTTAGGAGGGACAATCCGACGGGAGACCCAGTACTTC.

V gene TRBV6-1 combines with J gene TRBJ1-5; D remains ambiguous. This CDR3 is 15 amino acids long. Per germline, CDR1 MNHNS and CDR2 SASEGT. Trimming took 1 base from V and 1 from J, leaving 8 bases between them. The DNA of the CDR3 is TGTGCCAGCAGTGAAGGGGCGGGCAGCAATCAGCCCCAGCATTTT. This translates into CASSEGAGSNQPQHF.

The count of this clone is one. The chain recombines TRBV4-1 with TRBJ2-3; no clear D. The CDR3 covers 16 residues. The V end lost 4 bases, the J end lost 0 bases, and 14 bases lay between the germline ends. Germline loops: CDR1 MGHRA, CDR2 YSYEKL. The CDR3 coding sequence is TGCGCCAGCAGCCCGGAACCCAGCCGAAGCACAGATACGCAGTATTTT. Its translation is CASSPEPSRSTDTQYF.

The V call is TRBV19, the J call TRBJ1-4; D might be TRBD1 (6 bases). This CDR3 spans 16 amino acids. V was clipped by 7 bases and J by 2 bases, with 17 bases between them. Germline-derived CDR1 and CDR2 are LNHDA and SQIVND (reference sequence). The CDR3 region is CASKGWGRNTNEKLFF. CDR3 nucleotide sequence: TGTGCCAGTAAAGGTTGGGGGCGGAACACTAATGAAAAACTGTTTTTT.

The gene calls are TRBV5-1 and TRBJ2-1; TRBD2 matches 8 bases. The CDR3 runs to 14 residues. V shed 4 bases, J shed 8 bases, and the junction held 8 bases outside the gene matches. From germline, CDR1 is SGHRS and CDR2 YFSETQ. The CDR3 DNA follows: TGCGCCAGCAGCACTAGCGGCCAGGGGCATGAGCAGTTCTTC. Translated, it gives CASSTSGQGHEQFF.

This chain links TRBV6-4 with TRBJ1-2; tentatively, D is TRBD1 (5 bases). The germline V and J ends were trimmed by 1 base and 8 bases, with 11 bases remaining between them. CDR1 and CDR2 from the germline V gene are MRHNA and SNTAGT. CDR3 length: 13 residues. CDR3 in amino acids: CASSDFGGGGYTF. The CDR3 DNA sequence: TGTGCCAGCAGTGACTTTGGGGGAGGCGGCTACACCTTC.

This clone was seen once. The chain employs TRBV30 and TRBJ1-6; D unresolved. The CDR3 is 13 amino acids. Germline CDR1 reads GTSNPN; CDR2 reads SVGIG (reference sequence). Trimming took off 2 bases at V and 4 bases at J, with 6 bases between the two ends. This chain's CDR3 is CAWSRTYNSPLHF. CDR3 DNA: TGTGCCTGGAGTAGAACGTATAATTCACCCCTCCACTTT.

This rearrangement joins TRBV5-5 to TRBJ2-5; D unresolved. V lost 0 bases and J 2 bases, leaving 8 bases between the germline ends. In germline, CDR1 is SGHKS, CDR2 YYEKEE (reference sequence). The CDR3 sequence is 14 residues long. This chain's CDR3 is CASSLGRWQETQYF. CDR3 DNA: TGTGCCAGCAGCTTGGGGCGTTGGCAAGAGACCCAGTACTTC.

This clone was seen only once. CDR3 DNA sequence: TGTGCCAGCAGTAGTGGACAGGGGCCCAATCAGCCCCAGCATTTT. Translating it yields CASSSGQGPNQPQHF. The rearrangement links TRBV28 to TRBJ1-5; 9 bases align to TRBD1. In germline, CDR1 is MDHEN, CDR2 SYDVKM. This CDR3 spans 15 amino acids. V lost 5 bases to trimming and J lost 3 bases; unmatched junction nucleotides: 5.